This TCR beta chain was identified during a study of radiation and T cells in renal cell carcinoma. Time point here: blood 4 weeks post-SBRT, at nephrectomy. Documented treatment: 15 Gy SBRT to primary tumor, nephrectomy 4 weeks later. Nephrectomy followed 15 Gy stereotactic body radiation by 4 weeks. The patient's renal cell carcinoma had clear cell pathology. CDR3 size: 15 residues. Deletions cut 1 base from V and 2 bases from J, with 11 bases between. Per germline, CDR1 SGHDN and CDR2 FVKESK. Sequenced by immunoSEQ multiplex PCR; TCRdb stores in-frame clones only, minus some. Of tens of thousands of clones listed, roughly nine tenths were seen once; the top ten hold around 6%.

The chain uses TRBV14 and TRBJ1-1; D is perhaps TRBD1 (6 bases). This sequence was found in a woman in her sixties or seventies with renal cell carcinoma. Material: blood, obtained from a patient whose treatment included radiotherapy and nephrectomy. CDR3 coding DNA: TGTGCCAGCAGCCAAGTGGGGGGCGCAAACACTGAAGCTTTCTTT. Protein sequence: CASSQVGGANTEAFF.